This T cell receptor (beta chain) was sequenced for a study of post-analysis software for immune sequencing data. Study as a whole: Relapsing-remitting, secondary progressive and progressive-relapsing multiple sclerosis were all included among the disease courses. Whole-study findings and limits: Among multiple sclerosis patients, normalized Chao1 diversity was significantly below that of controls. When patients were compared with controls, a handful of TRBV segments were more frequent, TRBV5-6, TRBV5-1 and TRBV20-1 among them. Those samples that were prepared in the same batch co-clustered strongly by F measure.

A note on this clonotype: No antigen is known for it.

Unmatched junction bases numbered 14, after V lost 5 bases and J lost 13 bases. This CDR3 is built from 15 residues. Tagging with unique molecular identifiers was a feature of the TCR beta cDNA libraries. Input amounts of 1 to 10 million T cells were used. These gave 500,000 or so cDNA molecules, so each molecule approximated one T cell. TCRdb reanalysed the PCR reads using MiXCR and keeps one entry per CDR3 protein. The sample yields hundreds of thousands of distinct CDR3 sequences, approximately 30% seen once. Specimen: blood. This clonotype was obtained from a girl between 10 and 17 years old with multiple sclerosis. The chain couples TRBV12-3 or TRBV12-4 to TRBJ2-5, with 12 positions matching TRBD2. CDR3 amino acids: CASSPSSGGAPKRYF. In DNA form, the CDR3 reads TGTGCCAGCAGTCCCTCTAGCGGGGGGGCCCCGAAGAGGTACTTC.